This T cell receptor (beta chain) came from a study of shared clonotypes between healthy human individuals. The assay was immunoSEQ multiplex PCR, and TCRdb's table has in-frame clones only and misses some. The data hold 450,000 to 500,000 clones, with 70% to 85% observed a single time. Regarding the study as a whole: Deeper or shallower sequencing was expected to change how clonotypes are shared among donors. Genetic and exposure-history diversity was limited by the few donors.

Notes on this clone: The antigen is not known.

Sequences were obtained from PBMCs. The clonotype was recovered from a woman aged 40 to 50 in good health. Some clones in this sample may be carry-over from other donors' samples.

The CDR3 region is CASSSTAAASGNTIYF. The CDR3 DNA follows: TGTGCCAGCAGCTCAACAGCAGCAGCCTCTGGAAACACCATATATTTT. The chain links TRBV27 to TRBJ1-3; D is unclear. Trimming left V 6 bases short and J 0 bases short, with 15 bases between. Looked up from germline, CDR1 is MNHEY and CDR2 is SMNVEV (reference sequence). The CDR3 covers 16 residues.